This T cell receptor (beta chain) was observed in a study of blood T cell repertoires in COVID-19. The overall study: Acute and convalescent COVID-19 samples came from the United States, Italy and Spain. PBMCs, B-cell-depleted T cells, or T cells were the source of the cDNA or gDNA that made up the material.

Per the original methods: Amplification of reference gene primers provided the estimated nucleated cell counts. The table came from immunoSEQ multiplex PCR; TCRdb's copy has only in-frame clones and leaves some out. D and trimming were read from the DNA, whereas the V and J calls and clone size are those reported in that table. The sample lists about 90,000 clones, about 85% occurring once. With V trimmed by 5 bases and J by 1 base, 10 bases remained unmatched. Looked up from germline, CDR1 is SGHVS and CDR2 is FNYEAQ. This CDR3 is 17 amino acids long. Specimen: peripheral blood. This chain connects TRBV7-6 to TRBJ1-3; 8 bases fit TRBD1. This TCR was sampled from a woman between 70 and 85 years old with active or convalescent COVID-19. The CDR3 protein is CASSPWTGSSSGNTIYF. In DNA, the CDR3 is TGTGCCAGCAGCCCTTGGACAGGGTCATCTTCTGGAAACACCATATATTTT. Variable domain in full (rest from reference TRBV7-6 and TRBJ1-3): GAGVSQSPRYKVTKRGQDVALRCDPISGHVSLYWYRQALGQGPEFLTYFNYEAQQDKSGLPNDRFSAERPEGSISTLTIQRTEQRDSAMYRCASSPWTGSSSGNTIYFGEGSWLTVV.